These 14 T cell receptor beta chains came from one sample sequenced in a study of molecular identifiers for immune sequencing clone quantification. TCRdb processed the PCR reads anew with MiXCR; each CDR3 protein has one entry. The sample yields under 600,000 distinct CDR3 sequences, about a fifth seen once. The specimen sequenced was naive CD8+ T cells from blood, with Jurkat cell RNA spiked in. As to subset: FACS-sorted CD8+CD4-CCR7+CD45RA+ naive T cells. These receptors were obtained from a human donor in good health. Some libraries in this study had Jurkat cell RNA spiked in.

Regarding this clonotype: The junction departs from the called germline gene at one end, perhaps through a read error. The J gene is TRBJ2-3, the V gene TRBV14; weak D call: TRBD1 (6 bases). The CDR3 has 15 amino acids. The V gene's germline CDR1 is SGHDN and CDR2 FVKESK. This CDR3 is CAGSQTGYGTDTQYF. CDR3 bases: TGTGCCGGCAGCCAAACAGGGTATGGCACAGATACGCAGTATTTT.

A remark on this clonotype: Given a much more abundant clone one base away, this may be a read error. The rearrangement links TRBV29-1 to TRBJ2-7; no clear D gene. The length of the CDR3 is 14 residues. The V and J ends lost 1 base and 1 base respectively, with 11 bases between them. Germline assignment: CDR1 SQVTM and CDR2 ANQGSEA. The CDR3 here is CSVEAPGSSYEQYF. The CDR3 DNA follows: TGCAGCGTTGAAGCTCCCGGGTCTTCCTACGAGCAGTACTTC.

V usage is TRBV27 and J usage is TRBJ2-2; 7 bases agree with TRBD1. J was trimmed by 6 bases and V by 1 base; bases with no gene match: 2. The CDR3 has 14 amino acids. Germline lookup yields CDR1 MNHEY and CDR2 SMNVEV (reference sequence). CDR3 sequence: CASSLLRGPGELFF. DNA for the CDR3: TGTGCCAGCAGTTTATTGAGGGGGCCCGGGGAGCTGTTTTTT.

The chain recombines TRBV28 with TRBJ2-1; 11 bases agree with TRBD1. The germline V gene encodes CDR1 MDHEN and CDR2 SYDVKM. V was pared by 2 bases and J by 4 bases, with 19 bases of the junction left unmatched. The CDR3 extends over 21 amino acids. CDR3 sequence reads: CASSLPRTGGGGSGLYNEQFF. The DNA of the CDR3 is TGTGCCAGCAGTTTACCCCGGACAGGGGGCGGTGGTAGCGGGCTGTACAATGAGCAGTTCTTC.

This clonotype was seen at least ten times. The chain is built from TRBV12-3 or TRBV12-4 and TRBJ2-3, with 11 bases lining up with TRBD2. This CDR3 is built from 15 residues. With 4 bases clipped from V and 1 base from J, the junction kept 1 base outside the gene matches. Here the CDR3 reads CASSWGLAGTDTQYF. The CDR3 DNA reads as TGTGCCAGCAGTTGGGGACTAGCGGGCACAGATACGCAGTATTTT.

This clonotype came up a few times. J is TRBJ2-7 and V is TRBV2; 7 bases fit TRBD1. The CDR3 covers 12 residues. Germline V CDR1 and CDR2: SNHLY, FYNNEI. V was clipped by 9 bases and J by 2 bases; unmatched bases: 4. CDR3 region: CASTGEPYEQYF. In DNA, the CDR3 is TGTGCCAGTACAGGGGAACCCTACGAGCAGTACTTC.

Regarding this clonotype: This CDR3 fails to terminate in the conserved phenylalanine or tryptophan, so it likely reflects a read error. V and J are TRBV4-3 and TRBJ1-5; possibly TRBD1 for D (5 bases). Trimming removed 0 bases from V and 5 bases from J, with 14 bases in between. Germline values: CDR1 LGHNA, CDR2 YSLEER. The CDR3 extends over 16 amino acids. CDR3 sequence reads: CASSQDRGVAYQPQHL. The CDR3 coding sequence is TGCGCCAGCAGCCAAGATCGGGGGGTAGCGTATCAGCCCCAGCATCTT.

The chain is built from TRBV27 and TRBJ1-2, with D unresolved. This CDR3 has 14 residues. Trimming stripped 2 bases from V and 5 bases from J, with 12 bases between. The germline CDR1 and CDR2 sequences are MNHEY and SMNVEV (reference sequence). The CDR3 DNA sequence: TGTGCCAGCAGTTTAGCCGGGCAGTATTATGGCTACACCTTC. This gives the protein CASSLAGQYYGYTF.

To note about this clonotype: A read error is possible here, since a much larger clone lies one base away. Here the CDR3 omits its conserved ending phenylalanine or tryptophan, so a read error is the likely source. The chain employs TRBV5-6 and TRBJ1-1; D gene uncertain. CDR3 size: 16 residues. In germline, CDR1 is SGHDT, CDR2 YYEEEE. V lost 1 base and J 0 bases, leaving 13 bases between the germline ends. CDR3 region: CASSLSGASLNTEAFL. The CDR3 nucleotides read TGTGCCAGCAGCTTGTCCGGCGCCAGCCTGAACACTGAAGCTTTCCTT.

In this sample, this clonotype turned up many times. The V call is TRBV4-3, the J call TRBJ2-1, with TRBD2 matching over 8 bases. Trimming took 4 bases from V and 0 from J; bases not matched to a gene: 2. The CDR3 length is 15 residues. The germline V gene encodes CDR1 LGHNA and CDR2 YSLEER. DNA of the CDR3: TGCGCCAGCAGCCTGGGGACTAGCTCCTACAATGAGCAGTTCTTC. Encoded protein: CASSLGTSSYNEQFF.

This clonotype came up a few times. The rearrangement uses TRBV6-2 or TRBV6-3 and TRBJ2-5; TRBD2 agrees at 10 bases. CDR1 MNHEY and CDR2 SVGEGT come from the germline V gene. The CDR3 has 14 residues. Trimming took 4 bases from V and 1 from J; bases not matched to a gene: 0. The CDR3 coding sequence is TGTGCCAGCAGTTGGACTAGCGGCCAAGAGACCCAGTACTTC. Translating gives CASSWTSGQETQYF.

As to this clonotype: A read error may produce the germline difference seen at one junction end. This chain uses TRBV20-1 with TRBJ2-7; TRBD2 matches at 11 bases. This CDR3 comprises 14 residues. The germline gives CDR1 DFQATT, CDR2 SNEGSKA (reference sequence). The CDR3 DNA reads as TGCGGTGCTAGAGGGGGACTAGCGGCCTACGAGCAGTACTTC. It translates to CGARGGLAAYEQYF.

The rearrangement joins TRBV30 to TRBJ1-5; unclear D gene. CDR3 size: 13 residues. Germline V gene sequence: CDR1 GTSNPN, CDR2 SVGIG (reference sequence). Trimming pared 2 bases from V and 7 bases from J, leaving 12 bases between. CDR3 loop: CAWSSSSGQPQHF. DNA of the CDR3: TGTGCCTGGAGTTCTTCCAGTGGACAGCCCCAGCATTTT. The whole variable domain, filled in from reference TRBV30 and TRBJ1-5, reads SQTIHQWPATLVQPVGSPLSLECTVEGTSNPNLYWYRQAAGRGLQLLFYSVGIGQISSEVPQNLSASRPQDRQFILSSKKLLLSDSGFYLCAWSSSSGQPQHFGDGTRLSIL.

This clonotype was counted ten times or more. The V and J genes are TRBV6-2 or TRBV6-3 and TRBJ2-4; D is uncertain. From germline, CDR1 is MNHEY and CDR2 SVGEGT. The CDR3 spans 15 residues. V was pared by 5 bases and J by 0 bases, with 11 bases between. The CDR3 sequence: CASSENRAAKNIQYF. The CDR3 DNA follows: TGTGCCAGCAGTGAAAACAGAGCAGCCAAAAACATTCAGTACTTC.